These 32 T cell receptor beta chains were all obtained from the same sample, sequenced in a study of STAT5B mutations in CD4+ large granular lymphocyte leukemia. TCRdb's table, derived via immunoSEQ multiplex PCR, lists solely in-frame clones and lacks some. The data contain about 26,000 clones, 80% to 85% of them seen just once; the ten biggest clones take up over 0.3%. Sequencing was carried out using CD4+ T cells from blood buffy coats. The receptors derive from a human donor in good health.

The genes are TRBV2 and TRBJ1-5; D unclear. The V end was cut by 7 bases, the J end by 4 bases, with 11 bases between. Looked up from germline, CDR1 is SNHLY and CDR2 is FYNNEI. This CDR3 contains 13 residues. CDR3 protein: CASTGSGNQPQHF. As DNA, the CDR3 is TGTGCCAGCACTGGCAGTGGAAATCAGCCCCAGCATTTT.

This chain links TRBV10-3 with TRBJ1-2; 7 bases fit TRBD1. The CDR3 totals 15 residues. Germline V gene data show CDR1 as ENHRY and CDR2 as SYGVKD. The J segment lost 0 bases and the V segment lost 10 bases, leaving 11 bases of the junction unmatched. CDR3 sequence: CATFATGEANYGYTF. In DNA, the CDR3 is TGTGCCACGTTTGCCACAGGGGAGGCTAACTATGGCTACACCTTC.

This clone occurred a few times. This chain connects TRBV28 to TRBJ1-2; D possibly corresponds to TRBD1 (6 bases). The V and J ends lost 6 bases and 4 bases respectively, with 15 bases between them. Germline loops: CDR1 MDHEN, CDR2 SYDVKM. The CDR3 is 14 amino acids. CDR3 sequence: CASSPRQAPYGYTF. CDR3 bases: TGTGCCAGCAGCCCGAGACAGGCACCCTATGGCTACACCTTC.

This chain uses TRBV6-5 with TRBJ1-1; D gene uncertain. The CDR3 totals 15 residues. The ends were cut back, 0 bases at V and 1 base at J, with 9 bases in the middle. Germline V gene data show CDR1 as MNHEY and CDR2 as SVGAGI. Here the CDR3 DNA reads TGTGCCAGCAGTTACTCGCAACACTCGAACACTGAAGCTTTCTTT. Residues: CASSYSQHSNTEAFF.

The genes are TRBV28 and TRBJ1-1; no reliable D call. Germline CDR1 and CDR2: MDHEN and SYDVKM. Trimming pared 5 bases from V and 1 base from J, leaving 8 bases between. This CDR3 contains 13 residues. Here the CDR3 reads CASSPSPNTEAFF. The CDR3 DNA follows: TGTGCCAGCAGTCCCAGCCCGAACACTGAAGCTTTCTTT.

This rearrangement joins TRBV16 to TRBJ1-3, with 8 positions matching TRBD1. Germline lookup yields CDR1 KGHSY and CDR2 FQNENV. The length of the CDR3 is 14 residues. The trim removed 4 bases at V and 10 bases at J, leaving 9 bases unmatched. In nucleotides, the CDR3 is TGTGCCAGCAGCCTCGGACAGGGTTTTCAAACCATATATTTT. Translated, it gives CASSLGQGFQTIYF. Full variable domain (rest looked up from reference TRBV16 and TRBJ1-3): GEEVAQTPKHLVRGEGQKAKLYCAPIKGHSYVFWYQQVLKNEFKFLISFQNENVFDETGMPKERFSAKCLPNSPCSLEIQATKLEDSAVYFCASSLGQGFQTIYFGEGSWLTVV.

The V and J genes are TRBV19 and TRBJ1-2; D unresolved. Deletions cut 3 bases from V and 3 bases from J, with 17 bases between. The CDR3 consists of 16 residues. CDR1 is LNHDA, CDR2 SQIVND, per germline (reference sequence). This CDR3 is CASSIASAVTHYGYTF. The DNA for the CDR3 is TGTGCCAGTAGTATTGCCTCGGCGGTGACACACTATGGCTACACCTTC.

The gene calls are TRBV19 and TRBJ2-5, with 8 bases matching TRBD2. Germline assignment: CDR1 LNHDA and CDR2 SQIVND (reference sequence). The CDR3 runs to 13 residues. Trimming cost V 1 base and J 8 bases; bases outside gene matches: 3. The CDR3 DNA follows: TGTGCCAGTAGTATAGTAACTAGCGGAACCCAGTACTTC. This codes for CASSIVTSGTQYF. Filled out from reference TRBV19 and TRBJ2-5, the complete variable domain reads DGGITQSPKYLFRKEGQNVTLSCEQNLNHDAMYWYRQDPGQGLRLIYYSQIVNDFQKGDIAEGYSVSREKKESFPLTVTSAQKNPTAFYLCASSIVTSGTQYFGPGTRLLVL.

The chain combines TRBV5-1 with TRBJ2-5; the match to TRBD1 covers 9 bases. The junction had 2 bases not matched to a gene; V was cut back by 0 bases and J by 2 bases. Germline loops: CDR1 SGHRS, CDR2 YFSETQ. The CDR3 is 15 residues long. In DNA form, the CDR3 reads TGCGCCAGCAGCTTGGCCGGGACAGGGCAAGAGACCCAGTACTTC. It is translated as CASSLAGTGQETQYF.

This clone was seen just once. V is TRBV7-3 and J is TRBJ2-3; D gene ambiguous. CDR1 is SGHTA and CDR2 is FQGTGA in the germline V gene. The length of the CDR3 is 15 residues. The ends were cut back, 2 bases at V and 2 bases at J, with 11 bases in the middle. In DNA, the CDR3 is TGTGCCAGCAGCTTAGGTTCCCACGTCACAGATACGCAGTATTTT. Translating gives CASSLGSHVTDTQYF.

The CDR3 DNA reads TGTGCCAGCAGTGAAGCGGGGGGGGGAACTGAAGCTTTCTTT. It codes for CASSEAGGGTEAFF. V usage is TRBV6-1 and J usage is TRBJ1-1; possible D gene TRBD1, 5 bases. This CDR3 is 14 amino acids long. Trimming removed 0 bases from V and 5 bases from J, with 10 bases in between. CDR1 and CDR2 (germline): MNHNS, SASEGT.

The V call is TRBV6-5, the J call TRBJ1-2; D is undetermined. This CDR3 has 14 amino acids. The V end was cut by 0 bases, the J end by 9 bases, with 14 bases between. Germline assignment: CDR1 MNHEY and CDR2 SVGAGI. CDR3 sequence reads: CASSYSTFYWSYTF. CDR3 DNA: TGTGCCAGCAGTTACTCTACCTTTTATTGGAGCTACACCTTC.

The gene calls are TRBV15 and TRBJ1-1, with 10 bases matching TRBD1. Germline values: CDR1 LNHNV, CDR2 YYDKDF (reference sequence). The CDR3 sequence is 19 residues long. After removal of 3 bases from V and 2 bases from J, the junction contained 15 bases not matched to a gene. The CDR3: CATSSSTGGGHLSNTEAFF. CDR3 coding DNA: TGTGCCACCAGCAGCTCGACAGGGGGCGGACACCTCTCAAACACTGAAGCTTTCTTT.

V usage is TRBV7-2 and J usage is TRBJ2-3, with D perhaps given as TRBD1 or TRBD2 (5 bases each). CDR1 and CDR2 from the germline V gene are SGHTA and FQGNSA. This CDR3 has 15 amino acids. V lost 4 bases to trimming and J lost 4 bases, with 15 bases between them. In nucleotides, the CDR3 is TGTGCCAGCAGCTGGGTCGGGGCAGCGGCAGATACGCAGTATTTT. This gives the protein CASSWVGAAADTQYF.

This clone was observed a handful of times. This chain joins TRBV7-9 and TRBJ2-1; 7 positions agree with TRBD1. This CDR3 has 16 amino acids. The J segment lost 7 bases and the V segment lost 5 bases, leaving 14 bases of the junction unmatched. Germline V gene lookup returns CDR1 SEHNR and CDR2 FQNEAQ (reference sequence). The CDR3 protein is CASSPIRGNFANEQFF. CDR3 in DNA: TGTGCCAGCAGCCCAATCAGGGGGAACTTCGCAAATGAGCAGTTCTTC.

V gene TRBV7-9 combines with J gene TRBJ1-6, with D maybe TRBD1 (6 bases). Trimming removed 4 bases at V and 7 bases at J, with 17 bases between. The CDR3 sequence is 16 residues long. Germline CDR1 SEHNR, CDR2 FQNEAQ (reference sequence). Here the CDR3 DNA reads TGTGCCAGCAGCTGGGACATTTTCAGCTCCAATTCACCCCTCCACTTT. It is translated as CASSWDIFSSNSPLHF.

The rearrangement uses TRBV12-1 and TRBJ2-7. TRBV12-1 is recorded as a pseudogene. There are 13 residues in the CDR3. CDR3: CASSPHTWDEQYV. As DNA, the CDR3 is TGTGCCAGCAGCCCACATACTTGGGACGAGCAGTACGTC.

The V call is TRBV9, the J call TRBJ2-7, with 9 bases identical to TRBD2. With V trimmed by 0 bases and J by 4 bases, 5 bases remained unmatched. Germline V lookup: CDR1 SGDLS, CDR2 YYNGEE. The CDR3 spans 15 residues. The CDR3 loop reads CASSVAPAGGYEQYF. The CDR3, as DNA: TGTGCCAGCAGCGTAGCTCCAGCGGGAGGTTACGAGCAGTACTTC.

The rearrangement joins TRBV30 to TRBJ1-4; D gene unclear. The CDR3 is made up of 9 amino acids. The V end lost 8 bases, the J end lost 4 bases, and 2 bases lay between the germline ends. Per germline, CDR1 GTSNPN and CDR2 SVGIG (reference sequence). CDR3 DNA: TGTGCCCATAATGAAAAACTGTTTTTT. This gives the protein CAHNEKLFF.

The CDR3 bases are TGTGCCAGTCTCTATCAGGCAGGAATCACTGAAGCTTTCTTT. It encodes CASLYQAGITEAFF. The rearrangement joins TRBV19 to TRBJ1-1; the D is unclear. CDR1 is LNHDA, CDR2 SQIVND, per germline (reference sequence). V was shortened by 8 bases and J by 4 bases, with 17 bases between the two germline ends. The CDR3 totals 14 residues.

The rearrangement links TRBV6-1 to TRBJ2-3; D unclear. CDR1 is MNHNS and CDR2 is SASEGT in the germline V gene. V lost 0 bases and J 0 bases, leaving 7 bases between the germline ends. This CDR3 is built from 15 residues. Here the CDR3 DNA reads TGTGCCAGCAGTGAAGCGCACGGGAGCACAGATACGCAGTATTTT. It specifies CASSEAHGSTDTQYF.

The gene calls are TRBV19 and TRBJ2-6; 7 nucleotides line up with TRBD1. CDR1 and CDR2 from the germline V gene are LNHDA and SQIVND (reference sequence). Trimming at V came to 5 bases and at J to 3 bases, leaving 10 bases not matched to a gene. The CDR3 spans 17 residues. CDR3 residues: CASSAGGTGFGANVLTF. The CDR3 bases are TGTGCCAGTAGTGCAGGGGGAACGGGTTTTGGGGCCAACGTCCTGACTTTC.

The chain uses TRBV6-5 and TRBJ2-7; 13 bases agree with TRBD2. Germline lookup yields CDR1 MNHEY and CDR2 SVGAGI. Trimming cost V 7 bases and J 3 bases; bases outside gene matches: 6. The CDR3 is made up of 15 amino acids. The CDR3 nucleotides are TGTGCCAGCACCAAGGGACTAGCGGGGAACTACGAGCAGTACTTC. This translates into CASTKGLAGNYEQYF.

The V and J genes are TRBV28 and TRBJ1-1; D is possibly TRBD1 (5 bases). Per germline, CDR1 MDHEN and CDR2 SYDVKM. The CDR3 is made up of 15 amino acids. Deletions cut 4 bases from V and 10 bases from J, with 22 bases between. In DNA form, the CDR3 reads TGTGCCAGCAGTTCTACAGGTTCCGCGGGCCAGGCAGCTTTCTTT. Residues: CASSSTGSAGQAAFF.

Here the CDR3 DNA reads TGCGCCAGCAGCTTGGAGGCGGGAAACTGGGAAGCTTTCTTT. It codes for CASSLEAGNWEAFF. The chain employs TRBV5-1 and TRBJ1-1; no definite D call. Trimming removed 0 bases at V and 8 bases at J, with 14 bases between. The CDR3 runs 14 residues. CDR1 SGHRS and CDR2 YFSETQ come from the germline V gene.

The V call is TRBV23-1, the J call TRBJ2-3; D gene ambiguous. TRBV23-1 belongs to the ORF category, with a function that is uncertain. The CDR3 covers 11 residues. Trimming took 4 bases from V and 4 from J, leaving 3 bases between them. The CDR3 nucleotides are TGCGCCAGCAGTCCTGCAGATACGCAGTATTTT. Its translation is CASSPADTQYF.

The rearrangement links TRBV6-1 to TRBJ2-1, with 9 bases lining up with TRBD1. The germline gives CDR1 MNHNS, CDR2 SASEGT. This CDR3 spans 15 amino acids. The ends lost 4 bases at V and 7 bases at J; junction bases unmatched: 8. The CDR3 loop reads CASSGSQGAWNEQFF. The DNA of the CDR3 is TGTGCCAGCAGTGGATCACAGGGGGCCTGGAATGAGCAGTTCTTC.

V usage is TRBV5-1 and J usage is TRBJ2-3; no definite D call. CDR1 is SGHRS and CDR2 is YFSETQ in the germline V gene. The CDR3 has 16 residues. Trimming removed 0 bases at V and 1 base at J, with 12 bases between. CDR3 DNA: TGCGCCAGCAGCTTGGAGGCTAACAGACGCACAGATACGCAGTATTTT. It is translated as CASSLEANRRTDTQYF.

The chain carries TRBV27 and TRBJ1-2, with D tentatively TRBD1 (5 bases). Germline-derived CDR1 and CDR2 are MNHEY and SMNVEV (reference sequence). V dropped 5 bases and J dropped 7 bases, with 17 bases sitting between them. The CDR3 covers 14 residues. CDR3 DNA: TGTGCCAGCAGTGGAGGTGGCAGGGTGTTTGGCTACACCTTC. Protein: CASSGGGRVFGYTF.

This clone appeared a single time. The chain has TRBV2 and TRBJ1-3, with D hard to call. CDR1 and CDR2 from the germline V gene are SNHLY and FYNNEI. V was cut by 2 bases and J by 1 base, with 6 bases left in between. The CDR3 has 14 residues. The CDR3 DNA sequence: TGTGCCAGCAGTGAACAGAATTCTGGAAACACCATATATTTT. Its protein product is CASSEQNSGNTIYF.

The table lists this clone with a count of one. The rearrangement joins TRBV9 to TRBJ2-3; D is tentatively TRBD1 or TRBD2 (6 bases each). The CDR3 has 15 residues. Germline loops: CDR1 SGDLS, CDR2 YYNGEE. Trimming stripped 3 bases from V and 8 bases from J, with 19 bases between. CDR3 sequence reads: CASSEGGAGLRTQYF. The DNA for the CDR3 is TGTGCCAGCAGCGAGGGGGGTGCGGGGCTTCGTACGCAGTATTTT. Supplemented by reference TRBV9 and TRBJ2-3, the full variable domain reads DSGVTQTPKHLITATGQRVTLRCSPRSGDLSVYWYQQSLDQGLQFLIQYYNGEERAKGNILERFSAQQFPDLHSELNLSSLELGDSALYFCASSEGGAGLRTQYFGPGTRLTVL.

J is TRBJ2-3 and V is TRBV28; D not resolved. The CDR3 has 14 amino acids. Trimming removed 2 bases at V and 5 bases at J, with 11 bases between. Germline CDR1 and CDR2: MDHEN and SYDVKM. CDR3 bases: TGTGCCAGCAGTTTACGGGTGCGTGAAGATACGCAGTATTTT. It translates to CASSLRVREDTQYF.